This T cell receptor beta chain was sequenced in a study of blood T cell repertoires in COVID-19. Whole-study context: The study drew acute and convalescent COVID-19 samples from the United States, Italy and Spain. PBMCs, B-cell-depleted T cells, or T cells provided the cDNA or gDNA that made up the material.

Sequencing used immunoSEQ multiplex PCR; TCRdb keeps in-frame clones, though not all of them. Of a few hundred thousand clones listed, approximately 88% were seen once; the top ten hold about 5%. All enrollees were about 18 to 90 years old and from fewer than 25 US areas. Donors were grouped by their self-reported clinical history. The CDR3 is 14 residues long. The V and J ends lost 6 bases and 6 bases, in that order; junction bases with no gene match: 10. Looked up from germline, CDR1 is MNHEY and CDR2 is SVGAGI. The material sequenced was PBMCs or T cells enriched from blood (not recorded which). V gene TRBV6-5 combines with J gene TRBJ2-7; 8 bases line up with TRBD1. The origin of this receptor is a man aged 25 to 40 who had recovered from COVID-19. CDR3 DNA: TGTGCCAGCAGAGGGACAGGAAGTTCTCTCGAGCAGTACTTC. Translation: CASRGTGSSLEQYF.